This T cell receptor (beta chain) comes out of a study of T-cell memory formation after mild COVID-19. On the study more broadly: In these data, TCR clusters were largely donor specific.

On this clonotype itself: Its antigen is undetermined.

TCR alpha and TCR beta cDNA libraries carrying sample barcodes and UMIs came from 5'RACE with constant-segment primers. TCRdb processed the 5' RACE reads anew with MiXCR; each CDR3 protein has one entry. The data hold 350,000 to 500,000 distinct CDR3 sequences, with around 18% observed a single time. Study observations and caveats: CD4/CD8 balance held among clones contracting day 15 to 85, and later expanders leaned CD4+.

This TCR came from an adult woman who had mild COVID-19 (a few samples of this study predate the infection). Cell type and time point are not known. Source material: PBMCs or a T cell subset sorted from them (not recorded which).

CDR3 sequence: CASSPTGVTYEQYF. The CDR3 DNA is TGTGCCAGCTCACCGACAGGGGTTACCTACGAGCAGTACTTC. J is TRBJ2-7 and V is TRBV18; 8 bases agree with TRBD1. With 3 bases clipped from V and 2 bases from J, the junction kept 3 bases outside the gene matches. The CDR3 is 14 residues long. Germline V lookup: CDR1 KGHSH, CDR2 LQKENI.